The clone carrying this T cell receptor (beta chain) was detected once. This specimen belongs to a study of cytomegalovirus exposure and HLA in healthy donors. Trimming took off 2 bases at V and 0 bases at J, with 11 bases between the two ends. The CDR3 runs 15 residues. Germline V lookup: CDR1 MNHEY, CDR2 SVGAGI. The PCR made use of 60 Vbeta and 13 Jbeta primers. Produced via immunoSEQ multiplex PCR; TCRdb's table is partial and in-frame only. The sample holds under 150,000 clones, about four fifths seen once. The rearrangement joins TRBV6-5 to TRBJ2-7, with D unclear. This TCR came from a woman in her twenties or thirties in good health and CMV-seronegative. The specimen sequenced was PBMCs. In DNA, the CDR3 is TGTGCCAGCAGTTACGACTCCACGAGCTCCTACGAGCAGTACTTC. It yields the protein CASSYDSTSSYEQYF.